This T cell receptor beta chain was retrieved from a study of blood T cell repertoires in COVID-19. Some clones are missing from TCRdb's copy, which holds only in-frame ones; the method was immunoSEQ multiplex PCR. Of 87,000 or so clones listed, roughly 84% were seen once; the top ten hold around 5%. V lost 6 bases and J 3 bases, leaving 15 bases between the germline ends. The CDR3 consists of 14 residues. Germline V gene sequence: CDR1 MNHNY, CDR2 SVGAGI (reference sequence). Sequencing was performed on peripheral blood. The receptor was isolated from a woman of 80 years or more with acute or convalescent COVID-19. J is TRBJ2-7 and V is TRBV6-6; the D gene is possibly TRBD2 (5 bases). CDR3 region: CASSSGISGYEQYF. CDR3 nucleotide sequence: TGTGCCAGCAGCTCGGGGATCAGCGGCTACGAGCAGTACTTC.